The rows below give T cell receptor beta chains drawn from one sample of a study of blood T cell repertoires in COVID-19. Sequenced by immunoSEQ multiplex PCR; TCRdb stores in-frame clones only, minus some. The sample contains 150,000 to 200,000 clones, 88% of which appear only once. Sequencing used PBMCs or T cells enriched from blood (not recorded which). These TCRs come from a woman in her fifties or sixties who had recovered from COVID-19. Each CDR3 is given with its conserved first and last residue. A D gene is named only where the DNA matches it firmly. Clone size is shown for a subset of rows, as once, few, many or a class of expanded clone.

TGTGCCAGCAGCCCGGGACAGGGGTCCTATAATTCACCCCTCCACTTT CASSPGQGSYNSPLHF - TRBD1 TRBJ1-6 TRBV9
TGTGCCAGCAGCCGACTAACAGGGAATCCCCCGACCACTCCCTGGGAGCAGTTCTTC CASSRLTGNPPTTPWEQFF - - TRBJ2-1 TRBV7-9
TGTGCCAGTAGCCTCCGGCATCAAAGCGGTCAGCCCCAGCATTTT CASSLRHQSGQPQHF - - TRBJ1-5 TRBV19
TGTGCCAGCAGTTCAGAAAACATTCAGTACTTC CASSSENIQYF once - TRBJ2-4 TRBV12-3/TRBV12-4
TGTGCCAGCAGTTACGAGGGATTAGCCTCGGGGGAGCTGTTTTTT CASSYEGLASGELFF once - TRBJ2-2 TRBV6-5
TGCAGCGTTGAAGGCGGCAGGGCAGGTTATGGCTACACCTTC CSVEGGRAGYGYTF - - TRBJ1-2 TRBV29-1
TGTGCCAGCAGAATTGGGGGAGGGGGGGGAAACACCATATATTTT CASRIGGGGGNTIYF few - TRBJ1-3 TRBV6-5
TGCGCCAGCAGTGGGGAGGGAGGGGTAGTTTCTGGGGCCAACGTCCTGACTTTC CASSGEGGVVSGANVLTF - TRBD2 TRBJ2-6 TRBV10-1
TGTGCCAGCAGCTTGGAACCAACGGGGGTAGTGGCTGGCTACACCTTC CASSLEPTGVVAGYTF - - TRBJ1-2 TRBV5-6
TGTGCCAGCAGCTCCAGACTAGCGGGGGGGCCAAATACGCAGTATTTT CASSSRLAGGPNTQYF - TRBD2 TRBJ2-3 TRBV11-2